This TCR beta chain comes out of a study of blood T cell repertoires in COVID-19. Study context: The United States, Italy and Spain provided the acute and convalescent COVID-19 samples. The cDNA or gDNA used as material had been derived from T cells, B-cell-depleted T cells, or PBMCs.

Authors' methods: Amplified reference gene primers provided the basis for estimating nucleated cell counts. TCRdb's table, derived via immunoSEQ multiplex PCR, lists solely in-frame clones and lacks some. V, J and clone size reflect that table, while D and trimming were determined from the DNA. In the table there are 95,000 to 150,000 clones, about 88% of which are singletons. The CDR3 spans 13 residues. Trimming removed 2 bases at V and 8 bases at J, with 13 bases between. The V gene's germline CDR1 is SGHRS and CDR2 YFSETQ. Source material: peripheral blood. This clonotype was sampled from a woman older than 75 with acute or convalescent COVID-19. J is TRBJ1-2 and V is TRBV5-1, with D possibly matching TRBD1 (6 bases). Here the CDR3 reads CASSFPQGGGYTF. Here the CDR3 DNA reads TGCGCCAGCAGCTTTCCACAGGGTGGCGGCTACACCTTC.